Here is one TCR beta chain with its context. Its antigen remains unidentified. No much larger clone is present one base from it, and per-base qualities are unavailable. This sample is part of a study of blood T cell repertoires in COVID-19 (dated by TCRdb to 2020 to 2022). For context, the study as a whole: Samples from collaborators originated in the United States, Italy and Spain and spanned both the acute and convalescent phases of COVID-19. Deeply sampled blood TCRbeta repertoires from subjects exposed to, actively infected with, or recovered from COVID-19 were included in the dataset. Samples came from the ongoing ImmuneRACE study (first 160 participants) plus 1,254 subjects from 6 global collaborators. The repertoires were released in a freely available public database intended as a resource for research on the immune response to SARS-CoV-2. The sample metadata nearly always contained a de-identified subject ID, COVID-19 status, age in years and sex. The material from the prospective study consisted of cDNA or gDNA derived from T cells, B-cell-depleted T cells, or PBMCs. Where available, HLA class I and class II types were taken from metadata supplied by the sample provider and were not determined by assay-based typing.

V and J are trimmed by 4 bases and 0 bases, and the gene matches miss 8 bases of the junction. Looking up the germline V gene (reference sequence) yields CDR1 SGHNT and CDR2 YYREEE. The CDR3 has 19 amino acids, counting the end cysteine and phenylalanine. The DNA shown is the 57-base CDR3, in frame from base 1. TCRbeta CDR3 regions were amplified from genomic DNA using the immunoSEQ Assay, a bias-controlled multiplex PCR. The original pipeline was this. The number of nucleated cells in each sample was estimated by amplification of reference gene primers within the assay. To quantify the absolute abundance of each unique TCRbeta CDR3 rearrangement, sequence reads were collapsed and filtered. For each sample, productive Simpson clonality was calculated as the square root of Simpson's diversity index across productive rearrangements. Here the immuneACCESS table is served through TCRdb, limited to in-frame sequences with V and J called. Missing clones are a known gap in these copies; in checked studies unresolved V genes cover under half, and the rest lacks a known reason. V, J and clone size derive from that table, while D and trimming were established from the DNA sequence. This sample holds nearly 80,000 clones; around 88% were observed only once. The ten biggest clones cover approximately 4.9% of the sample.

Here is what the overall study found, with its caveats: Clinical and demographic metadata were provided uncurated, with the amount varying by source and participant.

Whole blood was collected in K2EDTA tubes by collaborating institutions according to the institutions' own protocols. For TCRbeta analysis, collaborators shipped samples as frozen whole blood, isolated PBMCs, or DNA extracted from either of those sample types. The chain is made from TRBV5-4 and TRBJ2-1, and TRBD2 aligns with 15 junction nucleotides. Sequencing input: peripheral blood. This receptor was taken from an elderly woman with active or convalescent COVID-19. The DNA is TGTGCCAGCAGCCACGGGACTAGCGGGAGGACCAGCTCCTACAATGAGCAGTTCTTC. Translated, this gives CASSHGTSGRTSSYNEQFF.